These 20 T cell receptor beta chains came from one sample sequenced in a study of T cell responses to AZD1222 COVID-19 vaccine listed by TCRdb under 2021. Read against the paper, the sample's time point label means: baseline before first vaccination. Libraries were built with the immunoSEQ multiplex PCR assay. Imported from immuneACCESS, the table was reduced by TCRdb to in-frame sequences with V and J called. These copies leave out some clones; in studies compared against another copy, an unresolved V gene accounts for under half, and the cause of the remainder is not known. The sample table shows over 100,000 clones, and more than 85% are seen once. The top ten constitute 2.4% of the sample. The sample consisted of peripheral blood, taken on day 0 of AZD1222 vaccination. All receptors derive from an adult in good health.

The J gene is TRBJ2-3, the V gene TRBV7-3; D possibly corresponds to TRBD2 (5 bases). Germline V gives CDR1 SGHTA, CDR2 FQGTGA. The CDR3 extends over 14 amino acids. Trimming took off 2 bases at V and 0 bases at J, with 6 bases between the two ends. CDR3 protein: CASSLRTSTDTQYF. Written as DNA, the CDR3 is TGTGCCAGCAGCTTACGGACTAGCACAGATACGCAGTATTTT.

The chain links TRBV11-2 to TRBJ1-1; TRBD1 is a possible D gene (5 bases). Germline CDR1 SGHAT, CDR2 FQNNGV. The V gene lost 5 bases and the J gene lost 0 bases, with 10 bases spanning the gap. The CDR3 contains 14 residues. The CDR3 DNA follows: TGTGCCAGCAGCGCGACAGTAATGAACACTGAAGCTTTCTTT. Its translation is CASSATVMNTEAFF.

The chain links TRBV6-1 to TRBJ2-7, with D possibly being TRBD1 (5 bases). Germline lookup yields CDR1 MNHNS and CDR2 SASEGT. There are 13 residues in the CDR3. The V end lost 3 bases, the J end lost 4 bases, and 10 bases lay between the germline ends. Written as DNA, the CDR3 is TGTGCCAGCAGTGATACCCGACAGTACGAGCAGTACTTC. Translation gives CASSDTRQYEQYF.

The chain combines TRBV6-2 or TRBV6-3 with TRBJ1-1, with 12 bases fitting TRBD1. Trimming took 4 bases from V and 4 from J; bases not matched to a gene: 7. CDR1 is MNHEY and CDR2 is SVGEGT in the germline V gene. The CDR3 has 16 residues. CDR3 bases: TGTGCCAGCAGTTCCTCCGGGACAGGGGGCGGCACTGAAGCTTTCTTT. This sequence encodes CASSSSGTGGGTEAFF.

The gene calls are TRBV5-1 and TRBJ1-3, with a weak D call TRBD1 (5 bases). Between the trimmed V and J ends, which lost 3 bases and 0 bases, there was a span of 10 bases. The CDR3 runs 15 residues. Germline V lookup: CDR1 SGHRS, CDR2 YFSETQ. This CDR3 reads CASSSQGLSGNTIYF. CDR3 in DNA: TGCGCCAGCAGCTCCCAGGGCCTCTCTGGAAACACCATATATTTT.

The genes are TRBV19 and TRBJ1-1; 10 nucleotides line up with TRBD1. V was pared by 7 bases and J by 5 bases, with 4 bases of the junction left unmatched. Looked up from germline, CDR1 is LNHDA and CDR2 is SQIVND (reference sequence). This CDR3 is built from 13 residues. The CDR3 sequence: CASTPGQGTEAFF. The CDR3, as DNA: TGTGCCAGTACCCCGGGACAGGGGACTGAAGCTTTCTTT.

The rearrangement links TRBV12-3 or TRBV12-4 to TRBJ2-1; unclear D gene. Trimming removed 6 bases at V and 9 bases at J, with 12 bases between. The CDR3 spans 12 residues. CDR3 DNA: TGTGCCAGCAGCTCCTACTTGGGTGAGCAGTTCTTC. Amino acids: CASSSYLGEQFF.

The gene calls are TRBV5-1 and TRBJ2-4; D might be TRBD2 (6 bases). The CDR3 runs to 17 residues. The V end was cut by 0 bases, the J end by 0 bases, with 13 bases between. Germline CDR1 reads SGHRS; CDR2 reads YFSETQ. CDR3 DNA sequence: TGCGCCAGCAGCTTGGCCGCGGAGGGAATAGCCAAAAACATTCAGTACTTC. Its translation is CASSLAAEGIAKNIQYF. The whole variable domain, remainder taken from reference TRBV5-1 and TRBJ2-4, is KAGVTQTPRYLIKTRGQQVTLSCSPISGHRSVSWYQQTPGQGLQFLFEYFSETQRNKGNFPGRFSGRQFSNSRSEMNVSTLELGDSALYLCASSLAAEGIAKNIQYFGAGTRLSVL.

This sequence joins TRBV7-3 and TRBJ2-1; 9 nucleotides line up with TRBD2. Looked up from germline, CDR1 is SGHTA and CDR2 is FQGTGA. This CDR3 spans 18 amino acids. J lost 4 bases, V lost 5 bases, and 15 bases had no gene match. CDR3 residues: CASSPVMTSGGGYNEQFF. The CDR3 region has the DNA TGTGCCAGCAGCCCGGTTATGACTAGCGGAGGAGGGTACAATGAGCAGTTCTTC.

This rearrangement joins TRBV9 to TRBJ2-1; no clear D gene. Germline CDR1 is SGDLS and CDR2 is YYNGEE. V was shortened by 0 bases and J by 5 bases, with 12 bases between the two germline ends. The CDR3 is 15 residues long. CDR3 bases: TGTGCCAGCAGCGTAGAGGGCTTGGGCAACAATGAGCAGTTCTTC. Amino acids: CASSVEGLGNNEQFF.

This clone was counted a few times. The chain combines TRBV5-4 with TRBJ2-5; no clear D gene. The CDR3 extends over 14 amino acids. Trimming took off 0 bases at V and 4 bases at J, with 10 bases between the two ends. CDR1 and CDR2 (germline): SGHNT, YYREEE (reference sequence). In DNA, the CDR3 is TGTGCCAGCAGCTTGGTGGCGGCAGCAGAGACCCAGTACTTC. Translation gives CASSLVAAAETQYF. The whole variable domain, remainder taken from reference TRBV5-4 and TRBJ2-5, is ETGVTQSPTHLIKTRGQQVTLRCSSQSGHNTVSWYQQALGQGPQFIFQYYREEENGRGNFPPRFSGLQFPNYSSELNVNALELDDSALYLCASSLVAAAETQYFGPGTRLLVL.

The DNA of the CDR3 is TGTGCCAGCAGCTTGGGGACAGGGGTCCTCGAGCAGTACTTC. This encodes CASSLGTGVLEQYF. V usage is TRBV5-6 and J usage is TRBJ2-7, with 9 bases aligning to TRBD1. With 0 bases clipped from V and 6 bases from J, the junction kept 4 bases outside the gene matches. Germline assignment: CDR1 SGHDT and CDR2 YYEEEE. This CDR3 has 14 residues.

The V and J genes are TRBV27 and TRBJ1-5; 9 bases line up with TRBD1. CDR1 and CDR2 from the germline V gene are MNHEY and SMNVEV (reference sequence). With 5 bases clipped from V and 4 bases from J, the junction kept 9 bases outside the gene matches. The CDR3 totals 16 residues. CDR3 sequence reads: CASSRGQGKGNQPQHF. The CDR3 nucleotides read TGTGCCAGCAGTAGGGGACAGGGAAAGGGAAATCAGCCCCAGCATTTT.

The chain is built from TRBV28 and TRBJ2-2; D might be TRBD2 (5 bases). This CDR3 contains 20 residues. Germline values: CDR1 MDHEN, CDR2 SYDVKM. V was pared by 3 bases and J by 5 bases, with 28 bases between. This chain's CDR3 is CASSLSRLGPLSRGTGELFF. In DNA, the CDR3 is TGTGCCAGCAGTTTGTCCCGTCTAGGCCCTTTGAGCCGGGGTACCGGGGAGCTGTTTTTT.

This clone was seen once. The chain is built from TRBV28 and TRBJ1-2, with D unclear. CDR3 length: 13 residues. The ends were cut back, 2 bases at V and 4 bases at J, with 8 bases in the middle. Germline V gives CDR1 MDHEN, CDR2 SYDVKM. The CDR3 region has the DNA TGTGCCAGCAGTTTAAGGAGTCCCTATGGCTACACCTTC. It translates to CASSLRSPYGYTF.

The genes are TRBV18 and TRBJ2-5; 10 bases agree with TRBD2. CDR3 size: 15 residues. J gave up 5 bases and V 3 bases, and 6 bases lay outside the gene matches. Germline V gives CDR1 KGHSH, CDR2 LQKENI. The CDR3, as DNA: TGTGCCAGCTCACCCGCTAGCGGGAGTCTTGAGACCCAGTACTTC. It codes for CASSPASGSLETQYF.

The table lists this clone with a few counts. The CDR3 bases are TGTGCCAGCAGTTCCCCTGGTGGGCTCTACAATGAGCAGTTCTTC. Protein sequence: CASSSPGGLYNEQFF. The rearrangement uses TRBV28 and TRBJ2-1; D not certain. Germline assignment: CDR1 MDHEN and CDR2 SYDVKM. The CDR3 consists of 15 residues. Trimming took 4 bases from V and 3 from J, leaving 13 bases between them.

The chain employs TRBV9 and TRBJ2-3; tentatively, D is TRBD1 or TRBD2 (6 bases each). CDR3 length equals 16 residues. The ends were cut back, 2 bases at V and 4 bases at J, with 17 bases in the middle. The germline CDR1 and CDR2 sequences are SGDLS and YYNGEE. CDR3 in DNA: TGTGCCAGCAGCGTCAGGGCCCCGGGGGCCTCAGATACGCAGTATTTT. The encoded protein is CASSVRAPGASDTQYF.

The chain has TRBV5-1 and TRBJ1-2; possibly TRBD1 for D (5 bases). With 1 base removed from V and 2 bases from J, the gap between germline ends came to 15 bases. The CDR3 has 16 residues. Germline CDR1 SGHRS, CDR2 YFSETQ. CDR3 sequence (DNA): TGCGCCAGCAGCTTGCGGCAGGGTCAGCTCAACTATGGCTACACCTTC. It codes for CASSLRQGQLNYGYTF.

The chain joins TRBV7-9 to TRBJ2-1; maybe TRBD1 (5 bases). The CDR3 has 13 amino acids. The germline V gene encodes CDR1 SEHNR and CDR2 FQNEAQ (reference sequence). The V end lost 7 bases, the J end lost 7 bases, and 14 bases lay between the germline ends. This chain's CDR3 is CASTTPGKNEQFF. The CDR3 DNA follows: TGTGCCAGCACCACCCCAGGGAAAAATGAGCAGTTCTTC. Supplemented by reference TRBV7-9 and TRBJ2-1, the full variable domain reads DTGVSQNPRHKITKRGQNVTFRCDPISEHNRLYWYRQTLGQGPEFLTYFQNEAQLEKSRLLSDRFSAERPKGSFSTLEIQRTEQGDSAMYLCASTTPGKNEQFFGPGTRLTVL.